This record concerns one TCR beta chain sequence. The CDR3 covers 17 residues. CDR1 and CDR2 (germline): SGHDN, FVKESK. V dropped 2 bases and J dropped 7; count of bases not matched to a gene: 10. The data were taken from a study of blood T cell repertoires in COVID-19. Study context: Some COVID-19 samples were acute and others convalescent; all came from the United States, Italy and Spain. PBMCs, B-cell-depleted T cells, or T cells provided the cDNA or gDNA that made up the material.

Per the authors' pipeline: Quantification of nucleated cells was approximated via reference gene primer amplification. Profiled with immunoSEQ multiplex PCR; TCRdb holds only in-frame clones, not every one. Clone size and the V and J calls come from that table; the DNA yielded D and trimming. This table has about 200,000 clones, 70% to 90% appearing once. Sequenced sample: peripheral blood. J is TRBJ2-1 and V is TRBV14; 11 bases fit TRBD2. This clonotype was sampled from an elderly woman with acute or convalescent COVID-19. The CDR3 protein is CASSQTSGLAVLNEQFF. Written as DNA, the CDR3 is TGTGCCAGCAGCCAAACATCGGGACTAGCGGTCCTAAATGAGCAGTTCTTC.